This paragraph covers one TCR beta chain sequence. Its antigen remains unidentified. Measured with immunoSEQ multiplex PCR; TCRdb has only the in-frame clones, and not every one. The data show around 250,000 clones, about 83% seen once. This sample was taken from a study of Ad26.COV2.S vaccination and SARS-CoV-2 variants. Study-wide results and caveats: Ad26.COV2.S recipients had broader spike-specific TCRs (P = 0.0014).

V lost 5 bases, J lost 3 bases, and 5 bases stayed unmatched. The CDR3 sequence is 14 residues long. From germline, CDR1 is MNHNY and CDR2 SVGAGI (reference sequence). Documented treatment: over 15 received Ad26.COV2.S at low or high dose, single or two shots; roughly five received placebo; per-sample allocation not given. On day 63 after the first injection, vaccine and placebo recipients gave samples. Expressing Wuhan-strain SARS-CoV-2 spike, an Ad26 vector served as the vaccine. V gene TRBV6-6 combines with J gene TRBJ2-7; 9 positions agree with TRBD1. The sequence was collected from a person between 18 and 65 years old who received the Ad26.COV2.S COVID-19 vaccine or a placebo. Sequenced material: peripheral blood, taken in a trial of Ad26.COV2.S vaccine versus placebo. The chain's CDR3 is CASSPDRGIYEQYF. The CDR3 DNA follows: TGTGCCAGCAGTCCGGACAGGGGTATCTACGAGCAGTACTTC.